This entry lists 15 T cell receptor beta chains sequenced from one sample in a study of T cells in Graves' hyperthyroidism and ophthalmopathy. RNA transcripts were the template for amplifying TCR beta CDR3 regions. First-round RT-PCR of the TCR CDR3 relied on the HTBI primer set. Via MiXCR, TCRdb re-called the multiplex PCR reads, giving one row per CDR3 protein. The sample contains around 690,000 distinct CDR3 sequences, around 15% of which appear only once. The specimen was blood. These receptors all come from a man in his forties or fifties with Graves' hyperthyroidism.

Here the CDR3 reads CASSERGLGMNTEAFF. The CDR3 nucleotides read TGTGCCAGCAGTGAAAGGGGGCTAGGGATGAACACTGAAGCTTTCTTT. V usage is TRBV6-1 and J usage is TRBJ1-1; 7 bases are a match to TRBD1. V was pared by 2 bases and J by 0 bases, with 6 bases of the junction left unmatched. CDR1 is MNHNS and CDR2 is SASEGT in the germline V gene. The CDR3 length is 16 residues.

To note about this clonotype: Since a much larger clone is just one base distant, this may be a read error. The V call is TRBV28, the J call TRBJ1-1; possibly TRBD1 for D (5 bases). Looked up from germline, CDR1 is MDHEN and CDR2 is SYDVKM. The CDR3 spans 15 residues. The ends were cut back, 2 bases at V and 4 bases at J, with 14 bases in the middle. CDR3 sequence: CASSLGTYMSTEAFF. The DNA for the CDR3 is TGTGCCAGCAGTTTAGGGACTTACATGAGCACTGAAGCTTTCTTT.

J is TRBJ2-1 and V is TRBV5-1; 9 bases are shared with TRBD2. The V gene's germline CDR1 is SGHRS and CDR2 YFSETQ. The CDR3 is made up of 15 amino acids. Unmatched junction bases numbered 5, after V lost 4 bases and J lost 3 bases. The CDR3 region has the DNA TGCGCCAGCAGCCCTGTAGCGGGAGACTACAATGAGCAGTTCTTC. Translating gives CASSPVAGDYNEQFF.

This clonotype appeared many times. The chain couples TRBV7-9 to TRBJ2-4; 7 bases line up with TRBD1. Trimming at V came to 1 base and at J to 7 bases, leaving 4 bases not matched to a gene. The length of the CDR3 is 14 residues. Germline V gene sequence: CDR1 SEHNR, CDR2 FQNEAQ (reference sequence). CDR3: CASSLDLGGNIQYF. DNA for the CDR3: TGTGCCAGCAGCTTAGATCTAGGGGGCAACATTCAGTACTTC.

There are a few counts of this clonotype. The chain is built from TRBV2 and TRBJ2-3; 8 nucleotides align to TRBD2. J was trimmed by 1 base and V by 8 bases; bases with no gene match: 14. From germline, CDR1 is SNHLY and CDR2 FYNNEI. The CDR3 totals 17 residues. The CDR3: CASGYFVAGRGTDTQYF. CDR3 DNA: TGTGCCAGCGGATATTTTGTAGCGGGACGAGGCACAGATACGCAGTATTTT.

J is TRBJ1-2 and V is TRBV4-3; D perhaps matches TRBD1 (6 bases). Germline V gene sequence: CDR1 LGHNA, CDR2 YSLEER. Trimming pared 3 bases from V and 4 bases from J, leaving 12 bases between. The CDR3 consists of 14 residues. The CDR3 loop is CASSHEGGGYGYTF. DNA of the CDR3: TGCGCCAGCAGCCACGAGGGGGGCGGCTATGGCTACACCTTC.

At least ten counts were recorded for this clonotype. The CDR3 sequence: CASSGDRAVGQYF. In DNA form, the CDR3 reads TGTGCCAGCAGTGGGGACCGAGCAGTTGGGCAGTACTTC. The chain couples TRBV28 to TRBJ2-7; perhaps D is TRBD1 or TRBD2 (5 bases each). Germline assignment: CDR1 MDHEN and CDR2 SYDVKM. The CDR3 totals 13 residues. V was clipped by 5 bases and J by 9 bases, with 17 bases between them.

This CDR3 is CASSTRDGPTNYGYTF. In DNA form, the CDR3 reads TGTGCCAGCAGTACCCGGGACGGCCCAACTAACTATGGCTACACCTTC. The V call is TRBV28, the J call TRBJ1-2, with D maybe TRBD1 (5 bases). There are 16 residues in the CDR3. Trimming cost V 5 bases and J 0 bases, with 16 bases left between them. Germline V gene sequence: CDR1 MDHEN, CDR2 SYDVKM.

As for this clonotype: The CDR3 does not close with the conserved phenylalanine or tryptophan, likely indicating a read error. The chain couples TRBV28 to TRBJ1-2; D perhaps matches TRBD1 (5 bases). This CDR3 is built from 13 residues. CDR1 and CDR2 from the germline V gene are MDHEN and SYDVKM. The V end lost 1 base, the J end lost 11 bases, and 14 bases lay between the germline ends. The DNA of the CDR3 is TGTGCCAGCAGTTTATACCGGGACGGCCAATACACCCTC. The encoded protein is CASSLYRDGQYTL.

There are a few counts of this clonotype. The CDR3 loop reads CASSLERGWTEAFF. In nucleotides, the CDR3 is TGTGCCAGCAGCTTAGAAAGGGGTTGGACTGAAGCTTTCTTT. The chain links TRBV7-9 to TRBJ1-1; TRBD1 might be the D (5 bases). The CDR3 has 14 residues. The germline V gene has CDR1 SEHNR and CDR2 FQNEAQ (reference sequence). V was shortened by 1 base and J by 5 bases, with 11 bases between the two germline ends.

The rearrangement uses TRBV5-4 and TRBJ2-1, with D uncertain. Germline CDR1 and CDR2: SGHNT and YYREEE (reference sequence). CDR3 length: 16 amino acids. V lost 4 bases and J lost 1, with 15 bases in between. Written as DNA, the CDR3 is TGTGCCAGCAGCCCACCACCGGTTGGATCCTACAATGAGCAGTTCTTC. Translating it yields CASSPPPVGSYNEQFF.

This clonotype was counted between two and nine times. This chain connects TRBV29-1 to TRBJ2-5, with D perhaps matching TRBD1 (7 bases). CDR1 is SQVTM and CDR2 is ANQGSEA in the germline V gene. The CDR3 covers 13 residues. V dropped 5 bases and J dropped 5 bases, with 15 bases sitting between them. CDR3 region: CSVRRGRLETQYF. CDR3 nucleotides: TGCAGCGTTAGGAGGGGGCGTCTGGAGACCCAGTACTTC.

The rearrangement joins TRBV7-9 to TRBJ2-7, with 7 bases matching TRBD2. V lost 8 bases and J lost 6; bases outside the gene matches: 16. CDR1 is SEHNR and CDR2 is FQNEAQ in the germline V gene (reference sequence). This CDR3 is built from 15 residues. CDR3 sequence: CASGPKAGESGEQYF. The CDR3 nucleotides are TGTGCCAGCGGTCCGAAGGCGGGGGAGTCCGGCGAGCAGTACTTC. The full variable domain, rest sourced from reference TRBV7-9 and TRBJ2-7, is DTGVSQNPRHKITKRGQNVTFRCDPISEHNRLYWYRQTLGQGPEFLTYFQNEAQLEKSRLLSDRFSAERPKGSFSTLEIQRTEQGDSAMYLCASGPKAGESGEQYFGPGTRLTVT.

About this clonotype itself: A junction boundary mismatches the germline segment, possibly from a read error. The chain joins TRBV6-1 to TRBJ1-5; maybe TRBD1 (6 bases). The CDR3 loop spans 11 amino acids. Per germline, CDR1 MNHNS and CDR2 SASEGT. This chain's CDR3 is CASLGGHTEYF. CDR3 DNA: TGTGCCAGCCTAGGGGGACACACCGAATATTTT.

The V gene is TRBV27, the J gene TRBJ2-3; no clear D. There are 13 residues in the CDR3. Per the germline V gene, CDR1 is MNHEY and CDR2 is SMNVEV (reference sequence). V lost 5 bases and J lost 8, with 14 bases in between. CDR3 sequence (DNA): TGTGCCAGCAGTCTTACGTACGCAGGTACGCAGTATTTT. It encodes CASSLTYAGTQYF.